This TCR beta chain is from a study of response to subunit inactivated influenza vaccine. Study-level results: There was a suggestion from the authors that each seasonal influenza vaccination recruits few new T cells.

J lost 1 base, V lost 8 bases, and 7 bases had no gene match. There are 15 residues in the CDR3. CDR1 SGHTA and CDR2 FQGNSA come from the germline V gene. TCRdb independently ran MiXCR on the RT-PCR reads; one entry per CDR3 protein. The table records hundreds of thousands of distinct CDR3 sequences, 13% of them present only once. This clonotype occurred a few times. Its antigen remains unknown. This specimen was PBMCs from blood, taken 35 to 45 days after vaccination. The chain employs TRBV7-2 and TRBJ2-3; 9 bases align to TRBD2. This receptor was obtained from a man aged 45-60 years who received an inactivated influenza vaccine. The chain's CDR3 is CASRPAGGRTDTQYF. The DNA of the CDR3 is TGTGCCAGCCGACCAGCGGGAGGACGCACAGATACGCAGTATTTT.